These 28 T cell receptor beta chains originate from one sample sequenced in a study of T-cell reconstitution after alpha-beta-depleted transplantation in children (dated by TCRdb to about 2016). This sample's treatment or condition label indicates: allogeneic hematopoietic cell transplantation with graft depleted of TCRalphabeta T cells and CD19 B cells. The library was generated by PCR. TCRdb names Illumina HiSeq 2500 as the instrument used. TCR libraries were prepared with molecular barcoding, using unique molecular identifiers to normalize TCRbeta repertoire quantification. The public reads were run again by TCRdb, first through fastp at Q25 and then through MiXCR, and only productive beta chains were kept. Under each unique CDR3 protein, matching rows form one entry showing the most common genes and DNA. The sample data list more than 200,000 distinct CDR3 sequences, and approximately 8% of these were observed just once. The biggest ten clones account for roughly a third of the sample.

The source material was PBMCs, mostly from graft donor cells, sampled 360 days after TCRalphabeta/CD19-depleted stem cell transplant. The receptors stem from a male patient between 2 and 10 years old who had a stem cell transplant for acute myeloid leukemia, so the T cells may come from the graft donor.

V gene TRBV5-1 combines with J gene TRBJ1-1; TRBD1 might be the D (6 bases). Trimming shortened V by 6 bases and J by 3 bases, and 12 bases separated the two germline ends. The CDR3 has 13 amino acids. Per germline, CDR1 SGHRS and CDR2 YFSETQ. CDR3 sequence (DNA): TGCGCCAGCACCCGACAGGACCACACTGAAGCTTTCTTT. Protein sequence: CASTRQDHTEAFF.

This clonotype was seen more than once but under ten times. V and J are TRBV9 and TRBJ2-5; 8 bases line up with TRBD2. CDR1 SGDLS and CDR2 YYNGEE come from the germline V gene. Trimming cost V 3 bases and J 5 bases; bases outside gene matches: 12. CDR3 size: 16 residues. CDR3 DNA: TGTGCCAGCAGCGCAGATGGGCGACTAGCGAGGGAGACCCAGTACTTC. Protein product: CASSADGRLARETQYF. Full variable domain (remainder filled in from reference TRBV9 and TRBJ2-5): DSGVTQTPKHLITATGQRVTLRCSPRSGDLSVYWYQQSLDQGLQFLIQYYNGEERAKGNILERFSAQQFPDLHSELNLSSLELGDSALYFCASSADGRLARETQYFGPGTRLLVL.

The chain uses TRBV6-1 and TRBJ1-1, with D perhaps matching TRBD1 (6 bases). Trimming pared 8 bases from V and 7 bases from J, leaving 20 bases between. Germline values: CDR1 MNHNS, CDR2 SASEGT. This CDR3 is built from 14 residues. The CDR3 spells CASLRWDIRDEAFF. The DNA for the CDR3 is TGTGCCAGCCTACGCTGGGACATCCGGGATGAAGCTTTCTTT.

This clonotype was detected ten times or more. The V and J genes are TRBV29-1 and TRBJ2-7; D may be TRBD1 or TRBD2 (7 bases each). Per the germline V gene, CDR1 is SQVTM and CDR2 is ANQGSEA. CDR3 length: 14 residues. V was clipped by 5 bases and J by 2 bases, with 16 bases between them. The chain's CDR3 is CSVLTSRGTYEQYF. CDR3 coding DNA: TGCAGCGTTCTGACTAGCAGGGGGACCTACGAGCAGTACTTC.

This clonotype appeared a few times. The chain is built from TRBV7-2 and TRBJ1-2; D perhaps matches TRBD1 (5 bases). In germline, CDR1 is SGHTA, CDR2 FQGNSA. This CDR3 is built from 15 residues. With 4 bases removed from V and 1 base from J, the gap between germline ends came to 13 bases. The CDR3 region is CASSSRGSRNYGYTF. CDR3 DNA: TGTGCCAGCAGCTCGAGGGGCAGCCGTAACTATGGCTACACCTTC. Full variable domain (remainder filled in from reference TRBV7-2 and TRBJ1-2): GAGVSQSPSNKVTEKGKDVELRCDPISGHTALYWYRQSLGQGLEFLIYFQGNSAPDKSGLPSDRFSAERTGGSVSTLTIQRTQQEDSAVYLCASSSRGSRNYGYTFGSGTRLTVV.

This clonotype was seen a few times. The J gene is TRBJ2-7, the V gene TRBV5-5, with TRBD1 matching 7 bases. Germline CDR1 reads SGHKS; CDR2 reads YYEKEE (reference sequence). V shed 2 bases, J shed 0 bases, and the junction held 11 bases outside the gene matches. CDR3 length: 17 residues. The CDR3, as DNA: TGTGCCAGCAGCTTTAAATCCGGGACAGCGAGCTCCTACGAGCAGTACGTC. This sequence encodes CASSFKSGTASSYEQYV.

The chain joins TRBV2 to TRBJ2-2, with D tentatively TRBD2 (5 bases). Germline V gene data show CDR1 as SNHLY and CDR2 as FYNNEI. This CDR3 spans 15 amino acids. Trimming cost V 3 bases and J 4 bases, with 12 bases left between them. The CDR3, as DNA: TGTGCCAGCAGTGATGAGAGGGTACTCACCGGGGAGCTGTTTTTT. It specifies CASSDERVLTGELFF.

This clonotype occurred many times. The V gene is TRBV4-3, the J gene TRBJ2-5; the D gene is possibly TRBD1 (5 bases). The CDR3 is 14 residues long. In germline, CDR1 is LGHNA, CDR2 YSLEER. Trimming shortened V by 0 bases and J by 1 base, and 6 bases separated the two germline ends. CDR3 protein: CASSQETAQETQYF. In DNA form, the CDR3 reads TGCGCCAGCAGCCAAGAGACAGCCCAAGAGACCCAGTACTTC.

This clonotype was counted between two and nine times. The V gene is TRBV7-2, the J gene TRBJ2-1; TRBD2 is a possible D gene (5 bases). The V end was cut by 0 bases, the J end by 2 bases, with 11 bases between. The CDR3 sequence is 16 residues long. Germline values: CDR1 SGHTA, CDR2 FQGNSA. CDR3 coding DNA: TGTGCCAGCAGCTTAGCGGCGGCTAGCACCTACAATGAGCAGTTCTTC. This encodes CASSLAAASTYNEQFF.

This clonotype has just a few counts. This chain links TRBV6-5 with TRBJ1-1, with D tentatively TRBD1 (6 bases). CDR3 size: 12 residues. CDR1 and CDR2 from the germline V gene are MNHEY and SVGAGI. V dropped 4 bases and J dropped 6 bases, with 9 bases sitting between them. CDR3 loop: CASSSGHPEAFF. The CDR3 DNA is TGTGCCAGCAGTTCGGGACACCCTGAAGCTTTCTTT.

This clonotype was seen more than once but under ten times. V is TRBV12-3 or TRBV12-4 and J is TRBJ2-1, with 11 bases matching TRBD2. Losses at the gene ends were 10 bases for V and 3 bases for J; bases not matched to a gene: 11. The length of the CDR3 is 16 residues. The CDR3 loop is CANQRSGTSGYNEQFF. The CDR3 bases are TGTGCCAACCAAAGGTCCGGGACTAGCGGCTACAATGAGCAGTTCTTC.

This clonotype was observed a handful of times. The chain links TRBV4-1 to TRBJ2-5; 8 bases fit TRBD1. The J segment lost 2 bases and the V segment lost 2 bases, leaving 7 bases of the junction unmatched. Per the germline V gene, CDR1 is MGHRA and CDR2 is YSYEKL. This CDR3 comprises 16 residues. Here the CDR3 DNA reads TGCGCCAGCAGCCAACGGTCGACAGGGGCTCAAGAGACCCAGTACTTC. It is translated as CASSQRSTGAQETQYF.

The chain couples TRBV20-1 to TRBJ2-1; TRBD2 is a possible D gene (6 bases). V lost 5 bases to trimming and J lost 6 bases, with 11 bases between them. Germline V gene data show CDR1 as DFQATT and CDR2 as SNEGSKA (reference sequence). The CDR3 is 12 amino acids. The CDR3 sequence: CSAGPGGNEQFF. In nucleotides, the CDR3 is TGCAGTGCTGGCCCCGGGGGCAATGAGCAGTTCTTC.

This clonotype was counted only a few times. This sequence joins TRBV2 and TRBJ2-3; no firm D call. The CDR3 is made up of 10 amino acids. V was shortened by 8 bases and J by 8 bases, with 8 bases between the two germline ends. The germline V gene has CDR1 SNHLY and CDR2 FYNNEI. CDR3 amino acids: CASPGGTQYF. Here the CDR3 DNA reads TGTGCCAGCCCCGGTGGTACGCAGTATTTT.

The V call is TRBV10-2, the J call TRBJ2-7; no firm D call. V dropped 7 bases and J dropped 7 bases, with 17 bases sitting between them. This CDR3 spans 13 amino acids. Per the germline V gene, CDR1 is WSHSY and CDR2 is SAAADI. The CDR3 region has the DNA TGCGCCAGCACCCCTAACACGGATATGGAGCAGTACTTC. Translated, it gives CASTPNTDMEQYF.

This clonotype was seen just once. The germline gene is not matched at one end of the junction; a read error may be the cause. The CDR3 spells CASSFRDSFNEQLF. For the CDR3, the DNA is TGTGCCAGCAGCTTCCGGGACTCCTTCAATGAGCAGCTCTTC. This sequence joins TRBV9 and TRBJ2-1; TRBD2 is a possible D gene (6 bases). CDR1 is SGDLS and CDR2 is YYNGEE in the germline V gene. The CDR3 is made up of 14 amino acids. The full variable domain, rest sourced from reference TRBV9 and TRBJ2-1, is DSGVTQTPKHLITATGQRVTLRCSPRSGDLSVYWYQQSLDQGLQFLIQYYNGEERAKGNILERFSAQQFPDLHSELNLSSLELGDSALYFCASSFRDSFNEQLFGPGTRLTVL.

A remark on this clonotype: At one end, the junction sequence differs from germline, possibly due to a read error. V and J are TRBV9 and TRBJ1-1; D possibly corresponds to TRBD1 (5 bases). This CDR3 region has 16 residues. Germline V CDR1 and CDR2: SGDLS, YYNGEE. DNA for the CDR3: TGTGCCAGCAGCGTAGGTGGGGGAGTCATGAACACTGAACCTTTCTTT. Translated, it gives CASSVGGGVMNTEPFF.

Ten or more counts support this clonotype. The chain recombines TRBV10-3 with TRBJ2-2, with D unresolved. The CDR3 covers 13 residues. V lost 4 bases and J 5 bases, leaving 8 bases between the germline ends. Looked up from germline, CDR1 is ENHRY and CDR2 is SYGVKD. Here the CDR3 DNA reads TGTGCCATCAGTGCTAGGCGGACCGGGGAGCTGTTTTTT. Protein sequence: CAISARRTGELFF.

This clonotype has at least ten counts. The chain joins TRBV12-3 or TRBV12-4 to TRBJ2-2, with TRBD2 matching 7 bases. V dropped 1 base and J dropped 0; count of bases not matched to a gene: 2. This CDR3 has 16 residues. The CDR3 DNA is TGTGCCAGCAGTTTAGAAGCGGGGACGAACACCGGGGAGCTGTTTTTT. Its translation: CASSLEAGTNTGELFF.

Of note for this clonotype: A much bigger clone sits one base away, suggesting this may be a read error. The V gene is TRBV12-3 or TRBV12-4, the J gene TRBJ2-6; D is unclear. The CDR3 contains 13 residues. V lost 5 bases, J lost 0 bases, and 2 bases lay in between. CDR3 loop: CASSHSGANVLTF. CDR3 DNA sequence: TGTGCCAGCAGTCACTCTGGGGCCAACGTCCTGACTTTC.

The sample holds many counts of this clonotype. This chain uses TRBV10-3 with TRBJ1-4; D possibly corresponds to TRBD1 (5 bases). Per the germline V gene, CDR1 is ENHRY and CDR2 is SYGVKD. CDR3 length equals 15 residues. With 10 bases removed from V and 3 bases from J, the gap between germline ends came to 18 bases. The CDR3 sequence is CATTLGRDPNEKLFF. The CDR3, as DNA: TGTGCCACCACCCTGGGGAGGGACCCTAATGAAAAACTGTTTTTT.

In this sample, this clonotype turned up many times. CDR3 nucleotide sequence: TGCAGCGTTGACCTAGCGGGACTGAATGAGCAGTTCTTC. Translating it yields CSVDLAGLNEQFF. This rearrangement joins TRBV29-1 to TRBJ2-1, with 9 bases fitting TRBD2. The CDR3 has 13 residues. The J segment lost 7 bases and the V segment lost 3 bases, leaving 4 bases of the junction unmatched. CDR1 and CDR2 (germline): SQVTM, ANQGSEA.

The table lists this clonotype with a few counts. The DNA for the CDR3 is TGCAGTGCTAGTAAGCGGAGGGGGGGGTACGAGCAGTACTTC. Translation: CSASKRRGGYEQYF. The genes are TRBV20-1 and TRBJ2-7, with a possible D match to TRBD2 (7 bases). The length of the CDR3 is 14 residues. Per the germline V gene, CDR1 is DFQATT and CDR2 is SNEGSKA (reference sequence). Trimming stripped 3 bases from V and 4 bases from J, with 16 bases between.

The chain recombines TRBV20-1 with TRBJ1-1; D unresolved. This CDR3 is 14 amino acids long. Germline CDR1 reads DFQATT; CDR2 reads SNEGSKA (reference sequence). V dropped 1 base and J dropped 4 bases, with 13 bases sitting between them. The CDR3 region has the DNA TGCAGTGCTAGAGCAGCTTCGGCTGGCACTGAAGCTTTCTTT. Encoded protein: CSARAASAGTEAFF.

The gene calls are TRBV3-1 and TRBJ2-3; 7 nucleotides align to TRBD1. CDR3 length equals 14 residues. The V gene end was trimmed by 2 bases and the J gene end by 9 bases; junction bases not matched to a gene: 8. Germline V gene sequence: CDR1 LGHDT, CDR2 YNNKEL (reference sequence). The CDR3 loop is CASSQPPQGPTQYF. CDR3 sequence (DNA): TGTGCCAGCAGCCAACCCCCACAGGGGCCCACGCAGTATTTT.

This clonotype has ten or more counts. The CDR3: CASSFQGADTEAFF. The CDR3 coding sequence is TGCGCCAGCAGCTTTCAGGGAGCGGACACTGAAGCTTTCTTT. V is TRBV5-1 and J is TRBJ1-1, with D maybe TRBD1 (5 bases). The V gene lost 2 bases and the J gene lost 3 bases, with 11 bases spanning the gap. Germline V gene data show CDR1 as SGHRS and CDR2 as YFSETQ. The CDR3 is 14 residues long.

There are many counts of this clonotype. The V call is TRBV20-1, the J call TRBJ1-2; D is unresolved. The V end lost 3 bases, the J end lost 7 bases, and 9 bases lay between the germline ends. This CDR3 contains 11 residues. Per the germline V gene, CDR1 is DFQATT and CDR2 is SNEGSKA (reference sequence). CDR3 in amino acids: CSARILGGYTF. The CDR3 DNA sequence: TGCAGTGCTAGGATCCTTGGTGGCTACACCTTC.

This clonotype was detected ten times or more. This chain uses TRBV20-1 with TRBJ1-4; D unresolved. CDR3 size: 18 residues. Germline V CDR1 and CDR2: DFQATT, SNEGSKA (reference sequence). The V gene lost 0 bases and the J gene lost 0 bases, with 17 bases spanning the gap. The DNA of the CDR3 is TGCAGTGCTAGAGATGCTACTACTAACAGTGCAACTAATGAAAAACTGTTTTTT. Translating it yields CSARDATTNSATNEKLFF.